This T cell receptor beta chain was sequenced during a study of T cell changes during pregnancy in multiple sclerosis. TCRdb's table, derived via immunoSEQ multiplex PCR, lists solely in-frame clones and lacks some. The repertoire includes approximately 110,000 clones, around nine tenths of them detected once, and 1.5% to 1.9% sits in the top ten. CDR1 LNHDA and CDR2 SQIVND come from the germline V gene (reference sequence). V was cut by 4 bases and J by 6 bases, with 15 bases left in between. The CDR3 runs to 14 residues. This TCR came from a female donor with multiple sclerosis, enrolled in a pregnancy study. The starting material was peripheral blood, obtained in the third trimester of pregnancy. The chain couples TRBV19 to TRBJ1-2; possible D gene TRBD1, 5 bases. The CDR3 DNA follows: TGTGCCAGTAGTAAAGCCCAGGGTGGGGATGGCTACACCTTC. It translates to CASSKAQGGDGYTF.